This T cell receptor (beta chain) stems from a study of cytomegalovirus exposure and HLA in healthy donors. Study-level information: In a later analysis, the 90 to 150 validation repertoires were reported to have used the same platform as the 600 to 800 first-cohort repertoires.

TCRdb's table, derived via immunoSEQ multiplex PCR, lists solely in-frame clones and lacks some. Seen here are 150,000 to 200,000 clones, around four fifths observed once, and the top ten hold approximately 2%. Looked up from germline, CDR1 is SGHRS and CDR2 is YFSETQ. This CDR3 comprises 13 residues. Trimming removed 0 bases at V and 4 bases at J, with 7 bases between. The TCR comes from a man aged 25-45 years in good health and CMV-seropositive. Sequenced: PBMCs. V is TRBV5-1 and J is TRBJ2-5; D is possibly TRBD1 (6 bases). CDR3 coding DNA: TGCGCCAGCAGCTTGGTAGGGGGAGAGACCCAGTACTTC. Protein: CASSLVGGETQYF.